This passage covers 27 T cell receptor beta chains from one sample sequenced in a study of tumor-infiltrating lymphocytes in oesophageal squamous cell carcinoma. TCRdb fed the PCR reads into MiXCR, producing one record per CDR3 protein. Of approximately 19,000 distinct CDR3 sequences listed, 40% to 55% are singletons. Sequenced sample: esophageal tumor tissue. The receptors were gathered from a male donor with esophageal squamous cell carcinoma.

V is TRBV7-9 and J is TRBJ1-2; no firm D call. The DNA end lines up better with TRBJ2-1; the J call may be wrong. The CDR3 spans 11 residues. The germline V gene has CDR1 SEHNR and CDR2 FQNEAQ (reference sequence). CDR3 sequence: CASSFGNEQFF. The DNA for the CDR3 is TGTGCCAGCAGCTTCGGAAATGAGCAGTTCTTC.

The J gene is TRBJ2-7, the V gene TRBV9; weak D call: TRBD2 (6 bases). The germline CDR1 and CDR2 sequences are SGDLS and YYNGEE. V was clipped by 4 bases and J by 2 bases, with 13 bases between them. This CDR3 contains 14 residues. The CDR3: CASSRGTAAYEQYF. The CDR3 region has the DNA TGTGCCAGCAGCAGAGGGACTGCAGCCTACGAGCAGTACTTC.

Ten or more counts support this clonotype. J is TRBJ2-1 and V is TRBV24-1; the D gene could be TRBD1 or TRBD2 (6 bases each). The CDR3 consists of 18 residues. CDR1 is KGHDR, CDR2 SFDVKD, per germline. Trimming removed 4 bases from V and 8 bases from J, with 26 bases in between. In DNA, the CDR3 is TGTGCCACCAGTGACAGCGACCCATGGGGGGCGCCCATCGATGAGCAGTTCTTC. Translating it yields CATSDSDPWGAPIDEQFF.

This clonotype has ten or more counts. This chain connects TRBV5-1 to TRBJ2-7, with 11 nucleotides matching TRBD1. The CDR3 covers 15 residues. The ends lost 3 bases at V and 4 bases at J; junction bases unmatched: 6. Germline lookup yields CDR1 SGHRS and CDR2 YFSETQ. The CDR3 loop is CASSYGTGGGYEQYF. In DNA, the CDR3 is TGCGCCAGCAGCTACGGGACAGGGGGGGGATACGAGCAGTACTTC. Full variable domain (remainder filled in from reference TRBV5-1 and TRBJ2-7): KAGVTQTPRYLIKTRGQQVTLSCSPISGHRSVSWYQQTPGQGLQFLFEYFSETQRNKGNFPGRFSGRQFSNSRSEMNVSTLELGDSALYLCASSYGTGGGYEQYFGPGTRLTVT.

V gene TRBV7-2 combines with J gene TRBJ1-2; 7 bases are a match to TRBD1. Germline values: CDR1 SGHTA, CDR2 FQGNSA. J gave up 1 base and V 3 bases, and 5 bases lay outside the gene matches. This CDR3 region has 15 residues. CDR3 residues: CASSFNRGNNYGYTF. CDR3 coding DNA: TGTGCCAGCAGCTTCAACAGGGGAAATAACTATGGCTACACCTTC.

The rearrangement joins TRBV7-6 to TRBJ2-4; the D gene is possibly TRBD2 (7 bases). Trimming took 5 bases from V and 13 from J, leaving 18 bases between them. The CDR3 covers 13 residues. The germline V gene has CDR1 SGHVS and CDR2 FNYEAQ. The CDR3 DNA is TGTGCCAGCAGCCTGACTAGCCCAGGGGCCCAGTACTTC. It is translated as CASSLTSPGAQYF.

There are many counts of this clonotype. Given a much more abundant clone one base away, this may be a read error. The rearrangement joins TRBV28 to TRBJ2-1; the D is unclear. Germline values: CDR1 MDHEN, CDR2 SYDVKM. The germline V and J ends were trimmed by 5 bases and 15 bases, with 17 bases remaining between them. CDR3 length: 12 amino acids. CDR3 protein: CASSISARSLFF. The CDR3 coding sequence is TGTGCCAGCAGTATCTCGGCCCGTTCATTGTTCTTC.

A remark on this clonotype: The CDR3 ends on some other residue instead of the conserved phenylalanine or tryptophan, so this is likely a read error. Because the CDR3's place on the DNA is in doubt, the DNA is left out and the CDR3 is given as listed by TCRdb. CDR3: CASSLRETPYNEQFFGP. The chain carries TRBV7-3 and TRBJ2-3; no check of the table's D call, TRBD1, against the DNA was made. The CDR3 comprises 17 residues, both ends counted. CDR1 is SGHTA and CDR2 is FQGTGA in the germline V gene.

The chain carries TRBV12-3 or TRBV12-4 and TRBJ2-6; 10 bases map to TRBD1. V was clipped by 6 bases and J by 2 bases; unmatched bases: 1. The length of the CDR3 is 15 residues. In DNA form, the CDR3 reads TGTGCCAGCAGGGGGACAGGGGCTGGGGCCAACGTCCTGACTTTC. It is translated as CASRGTGAGANVLTF.

The rearrangement uses TRBV6-5 and TRBJ2-3; 15 bases match TRBD2. TRBJ2-2 explains the end of the DNA better; the J call may be wrong. CDR1 is MNHEY, CDR2 SVGAGI, per germline. The CDR3 spans 20 residues. CDR3 loop: CASSESPGLAGGRRTGELFF. The CDR3 DNA sequence: TGTGCCAGCAGTGAATCTCCGGGACTAGCGGGAGGTCGTAGGACCGGGGAGCTGTTTTTT.

The rearrangement links TRBV7-2 to TRBJ2-6; 15 nucleotides match TRBD2. V dropped 5 bases and J dropped 2; count of bases not matched to a gene: 4. The CDR3 is 18 amino acids. Germline loops: CDR1 SGHTA, CDR2 FQGNSA. CDR3 DNA sequence: TGTGCCAGCAGCCAGGGACTAGCGGGGGGCGCTGGGGCCAACGTCCTGACTTTC. Translation gives CASSQGLAGGAGANVLTF.

This clonotype was counted a single time. The junction differs from germline at one of its ends, possibly a read error. The chain uses TRBV27 and TRBJ2-1, with TRBD2 identical over 10 bases. The germline gives CDR1 MNHEY, CDR2 SMNVEV (reference sequence). The CDR3 is 12 amino acids. The DNA of the CDR3 is TGTGCCAGTGGAACCGGGACTAGCGAGCCGTACTTC. Protein product: CASGTGTSEPYF.

J is TRBJ2-3 and V is TRBV7-2; a weak D match, TRBD2 (5 bases). The CDR3 covers 13 residues. CDR1 is SGHTA and CDR2 is FQGNSA in the germline V gene. V gave up 0 bases and J gave up 4 bases, with 5 bases separating them. This CDR3 is CASSLARADTQYF. In DNA form, the CDR3 reads TGTGCCAGCAGCTTAGCGCGGGCAGATACGCAGTATTTT.

The chain employs TRBV7-3 and TRBJ2-5; 12 nucleotides align to TRBD2. The end of the DNA is better explained by TRBJ2-1, so the J call may be wrong. The CDR3 is 15 residues long. The germline CDR1 and CDR2 sequences are SGHTA and FQGTGA. CDR3 amino acids: CASSLRLAGEDEQFF. The CDR3 DNA sequence: TGTGCCAGCAGCCTCCGACTAGCGGGAGAGGATGAGCAGTTCTTC.

This chain uses TRBV7-2 with TRBJ2-1; 8 bases line up with TRBD2. This CDR3 spans 15 amino acids. Trimming took 4 bases from V and 4 from J; bases not matched to a gene: 6. Germline V gene data show CDR1 as SGHTA and CDR2 as FQGNSA. CDR3 sequence (DNA): TGTGCCAGCAGCTCCTTAGCGGGGTATTACAATGAGCAGTTCTTC. It is translated as CASSSLAGYYNEQFF.

The V call is TRBV24-1, the J call TRBJ1-2, with TRBD1 matching over 9 bases. The CDR3 spans 13 residues. V gave up 4 bases and J gave up 8 bases; unmatched junction bases: 4. Germline CDR1 KGHDR, CDR2 SFDVKD. CDR3 sequence reads: CATSELDRGGYTF. CDR3 sequence (DNA): TGTGCCACCAGTGAATTGGACAGGGGAGGCTACACCTTC.

This clonotype qualifies as medium-sized. Sequence at one end of the junction differs from germline and may be a read error. V and J are TRBV6-1 and TRBJ1-6; 9 bases map to TRBD1. This CDR3 spans 15 amino acids. CDR1 MNHNS and CDR2 SASEGT come from the germline V gene. The DNA for the CDR3 is TGTGCCAGCAGTCTACGGACAGGGGATAATTCACCCCTCCACTTC. Translation: CASSLRTGDNSPLHF.

Written as DNA, the CDR3 is TGTGCCAGCAGGAACGGGGTAGCGGGAGGTCACGGGGAGCTGTTTTTT. This translates into CASRNGVAGGHGELFF. This chain connects TRBV12-3 or TRBV12-4 to TRBJ2-2; 10 bases line up with TRBD2. The CDR3 spans 16 residues. With 6 bases clipped from V and 7 bases from J, the junction kept 11 bases outside the gene matches.

The CDR3 region has the DNA TGTGCCAGCAGCTTCGGCCATAACGCAGATACGCAGTATTTT. Residues: CASSFGHNADTQYF. The gene calls are TRBV7-3 and TRBJ2-3; D not resolved. With 3 bases removed from V and 4 bases from J, the gap between germline ends came to 11 bases. Looked up from germline, CDR1 is SGHTA and CDR2 is FQGTGA. This CDR3 is built from 14 residues.

Of note for this clonotype: No conserved phenylalanine or tryptophan ends this CDR3, so it is likely a read error. The DNA is left out, because the CDR3 cannot be placed on it with certainty; the CDR3 is given as TCRdb lists it. The J gene is TRBJ2-1, the V gene TRBV7-6; TRBD2 is the table's D call and was not checked against the DNA. CDR1 and CDR2 from the germline V gene are SGHVS and FNYEAQ. The CDR3 extends over 8 residues, inclusive of both ends. CDR3: CASSSLAG.

The V gene is TRBV12-3 or TRBV12-4, the J gene TRBJ2-5, with D perhaps TRBD2 (6 bases). Trimming stripped 3 bases from V and 2 bases from J, with 13 bases between. This CDR3 has 15 residues. This chain's CDR3 is CASSLNGGGQETQYF. In DNA, the CDR3 is TGTGCCAGCAGTTTGAACGGGGGTGGACAAGAGACCCAGTACTTC.

J is TRBJ2-3 and V is TRBV7-2; D is possibly TRBD2 (6 bases). Near its end, the DNA agrees better with TRBJ2-7, so the J call may be wrong. The CDR3 consists of 13 residues. From germline, CDR1 is SGHTA and CDR2 FQGNSA. CDR3 bases: TGTGCCAGCAGCTTAGGGAGGGTGTACGAGCAGTACTTC. It specifies CASSLGRVYEQYF.

The rearrangement links TRBV6-6 to TRBJ2-6, with TRBD2 as a possible D gene (6 bases). The germline gives CDR1 MNHNY, CDR2 SVGAGI (reference sequence). V was pared by 11 bases and J by 0 bases, with 11 bases between. The CDR3 loop spans 14 amino acids. CDR3 DNA: TGTGCCGCTGGGGGGATCTCTGGGGCCAACGTCCTGACTTTC. Encoded protein: CAAGGISGANVLTF.

As concerns this clonotype: Because it lacks the conserved phenylalanine or tryptophan at the end, this CDR3 is likely a read error. Because the CDR3's place on the DNA is in doubt, the DNA is left out and the CDR3 is given as listed by TCRdb. The gene calls are TRBV6-8 and TRBJ2-1; TRBD1 is the table's D call and was not checked against the DNA. The CDR3 has 12 amino acids, counting both end residues. Germline V gene lookup returns CDR1 MNHGY and CDR2 SAAAGT. CDR3 amino acids: CARGRLTMSSSS.

This clonotype has ten or more counts. V gene TRBV6-1 combines with J gene TRBJ2-1; TRBD2 matches at 7 bases. J was trimmed by 4 bases and V by 5 bases; bases with no gene match: 8. Germline V lookup: CDR1 MNHNS, CDR2 SASEGT. The CDR3 contains 15 residues. CDR3 DNA sequence: TGTGCCAGCAGTCCCGCGGGAGAAGGTTACAATGAGCAGTTCTTC. Amino acid sequence: CASSPAGEGYNEQFF.

This clonotype was recorded many times. The V call is TRBV6-1, the J call TRBJ1-1; 7 bases fit TRBD1. The germline CDR1 and CDR2 sequences are MNHNS and SASEGT. V trimming: 5 bases; J trimming: 0 bases; junction bases outside the gene matches: 12. The CDR3 sequence is 17 residues long. The chain's CDR3 is CASSSAVTGALNTEAFF. The CDR3 DNA is TGTGCCAGCAGTTCCGCTGTTACAGGGGCCCTGAACACTGAAGCTTTCTTT.

This clonotype was counted at least ten times. The genes are TRBV4-3 and TRBJ2-1, with D unresolved. The CDR3 totals 13 residues. V was clipped by 0 bases and J by 12 bases, with 12 bases between them. The V gene's germline CDR1 is LGHNA and CDR2 YSLEER. The CDR3 sequence: CASSQEIRLAQFF. CDR3 DNA sequence: TGCGCCAGCAGCCAAGAGATAAGGTTGGCGCAGTTCTTC.